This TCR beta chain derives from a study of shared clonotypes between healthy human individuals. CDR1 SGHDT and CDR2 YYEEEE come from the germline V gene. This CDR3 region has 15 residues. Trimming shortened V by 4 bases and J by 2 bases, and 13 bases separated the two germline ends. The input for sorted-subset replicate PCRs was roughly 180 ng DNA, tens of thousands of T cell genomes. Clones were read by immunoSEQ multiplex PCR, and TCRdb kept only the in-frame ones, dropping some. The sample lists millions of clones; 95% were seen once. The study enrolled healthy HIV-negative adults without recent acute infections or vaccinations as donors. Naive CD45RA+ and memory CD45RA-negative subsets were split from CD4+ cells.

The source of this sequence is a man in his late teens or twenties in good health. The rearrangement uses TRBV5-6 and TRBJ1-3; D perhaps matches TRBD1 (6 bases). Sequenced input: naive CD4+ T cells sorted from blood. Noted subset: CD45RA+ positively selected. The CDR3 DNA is TGTGCCAGCAGCACCAGACAGGCTACTGGAAACACCATATATTTT. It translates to CASSTRQATGNTIYF.